This T cell receptor beta chain was sequenced during a study of T cells in Graves' hyperthyroidism and ophthalmopathy. The study's findings and limits: Prediction of ophthalmopathy progression came a median around 6.5 months pre-onset.

TCR beta CDR3 region amplification was performed from RNA transcripts. HTBI primers were used for first-round RT-PCR of the TCR CDR3. A single record per CDR3 protein comes from TCRdb applying MiXCR to the multiplex PCR reads. Of 600,000 or so distinct CDR3 sequences listed, roughly 15% are singletons. This clonotype appeared many times. Its antigen is currently unknown. This CDR3 contains 12 residues. Germline-derived CDR1 and CDR2 are SGHAT and FQDESV (reference sequence). The ends were cut back, 5 bases at V and 3 bases at J, with 7 bases in the middle. Patients showing uncontrolled infection, other autoimmune disease, pregnancy or lactation were ineligible. The PBMCs studied were ones that came from roughly 9.4 ml fresh peripheral blood.

V and J are TRBV11-1 and TRBJ1-1; no reliable D call. Sequencing was done on a sample of blood. The clonotype was recovered from a woman between 45 and 65 years old with Graves' ophthalmopathy. This chain's CDR3 is CASSPFDTEAFF. The CDR3 region has the DNA TGTGCCAGCAGCCCATTCGACACTGAAGCTTTCTTT.